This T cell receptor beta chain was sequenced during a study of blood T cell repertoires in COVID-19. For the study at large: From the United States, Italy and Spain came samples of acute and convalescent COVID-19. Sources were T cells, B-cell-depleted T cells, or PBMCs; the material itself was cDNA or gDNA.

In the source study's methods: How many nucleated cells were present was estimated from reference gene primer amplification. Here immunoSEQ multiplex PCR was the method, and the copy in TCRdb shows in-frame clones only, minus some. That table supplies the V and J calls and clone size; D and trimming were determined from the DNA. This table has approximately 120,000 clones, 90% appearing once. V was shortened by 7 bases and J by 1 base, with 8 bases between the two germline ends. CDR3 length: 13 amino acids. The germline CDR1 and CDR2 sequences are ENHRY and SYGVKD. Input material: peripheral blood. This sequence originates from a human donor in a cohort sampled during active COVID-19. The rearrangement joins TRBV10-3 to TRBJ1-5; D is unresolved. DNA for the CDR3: TGTGCCATCACCTACGGGAGCAATCAGCCCCAGCATTTT. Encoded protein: CAITYGSNQPQHF.